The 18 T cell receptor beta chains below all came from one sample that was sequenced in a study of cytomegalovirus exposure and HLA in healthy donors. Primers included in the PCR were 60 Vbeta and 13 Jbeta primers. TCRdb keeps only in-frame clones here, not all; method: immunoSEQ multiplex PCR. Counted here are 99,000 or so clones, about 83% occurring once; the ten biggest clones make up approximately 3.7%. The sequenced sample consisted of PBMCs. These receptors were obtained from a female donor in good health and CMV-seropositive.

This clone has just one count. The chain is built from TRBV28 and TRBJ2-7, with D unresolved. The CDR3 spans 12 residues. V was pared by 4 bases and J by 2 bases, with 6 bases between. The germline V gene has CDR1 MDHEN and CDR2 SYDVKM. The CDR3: CASSSVTYEQYF. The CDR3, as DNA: TGTGCCAGCAGTTCCGTAACCTACGAGCAGTACTTC.

The CDR3 coding sequence is TGCGCCAGCAGCTTGGGGGCGGGAGCGGAAAATGAGCAGTTCTTC. This sequence encodes CASSLGAGAENEQFF. The rearrangement links TRBV5-1 to TRBJ2-1; 7 nucleotides match TRBD2. Germline values: CDR1 SGHRS, CDR2 YFSETQ. This CDR3 contains 15 residues. V trimming: 0 bases; J trimming: 7 bases; junction bases outside the gene matches: 7.

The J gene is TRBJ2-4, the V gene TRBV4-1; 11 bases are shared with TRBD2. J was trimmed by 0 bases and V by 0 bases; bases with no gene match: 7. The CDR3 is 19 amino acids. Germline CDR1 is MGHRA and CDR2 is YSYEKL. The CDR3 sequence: CASSQEGLAETLAKNIQYF. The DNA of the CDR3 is TGCGCCAGCAGCCAAGAGGGACTAGCGGAAACCTTAGCCAAAAACATTCAGTACTTC.

The CDR3 DNA reads TGCGCCAGCAGCTTGTACGGGACTAGTTTCACAGATACGCAGTATTTT. As protein: CASSLYGTSFTDTQYF. The rearrangement joins TRBV5-1 to TRBJ2-3; TRBD2 matches at 8 bases. V was clipped by 1 base and J by 2 bases; unmatched bases: 6. Germline-derived CDR1 and CDR2 are SGHRS and YFSETQ. The CDR3 runs 16 residues.

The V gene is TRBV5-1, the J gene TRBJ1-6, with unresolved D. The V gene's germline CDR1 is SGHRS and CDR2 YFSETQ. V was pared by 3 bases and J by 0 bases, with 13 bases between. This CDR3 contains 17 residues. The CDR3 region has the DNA TGCGCCAGCAGCTCACGAGCCCAAAGCTCCTATAATTCACCCCTCCACTTT. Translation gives CASSSRAQSSYNSPLHF.

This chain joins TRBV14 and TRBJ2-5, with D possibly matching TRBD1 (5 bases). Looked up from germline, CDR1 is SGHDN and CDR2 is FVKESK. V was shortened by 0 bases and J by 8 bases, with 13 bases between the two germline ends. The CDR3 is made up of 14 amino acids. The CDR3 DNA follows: TGTGCCAGCAGCCAAGATGGGGCGGTTTACACCCAGTACTTC. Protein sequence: CASSQDGAVYTQYF.

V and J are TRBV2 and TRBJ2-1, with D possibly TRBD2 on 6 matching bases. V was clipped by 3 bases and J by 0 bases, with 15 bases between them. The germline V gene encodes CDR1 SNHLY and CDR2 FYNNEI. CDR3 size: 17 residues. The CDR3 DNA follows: TGTGCCAGCAGTGAGGGACTGGGGGGAAGCTCCTACAATGAGCAGTTCTTC. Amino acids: CASSEGLGGSSYNEQFF.

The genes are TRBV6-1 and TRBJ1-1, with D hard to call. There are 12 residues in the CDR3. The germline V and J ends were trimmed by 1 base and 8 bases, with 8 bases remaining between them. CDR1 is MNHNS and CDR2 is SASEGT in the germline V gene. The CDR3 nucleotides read TGTGCCAGCAGTGAAGGCAGGCTGGAAGCTTTCTTT. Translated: CASSEGRLEAFF.

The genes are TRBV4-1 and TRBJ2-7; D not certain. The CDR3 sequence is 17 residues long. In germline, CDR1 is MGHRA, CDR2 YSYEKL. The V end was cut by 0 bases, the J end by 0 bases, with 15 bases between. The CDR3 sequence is CASSQEASRWSSYEQYF. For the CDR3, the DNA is TGCGCCAGCAGCCAAGAGGCGTCCCGTTGGAGCTCCTACGAGCAGTACTTC.

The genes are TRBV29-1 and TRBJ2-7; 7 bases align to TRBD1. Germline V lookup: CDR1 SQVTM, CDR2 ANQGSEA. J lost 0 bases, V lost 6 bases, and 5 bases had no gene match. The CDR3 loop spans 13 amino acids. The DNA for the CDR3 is TGCAGCGTCGTGGACAGGAACTCCTACGAGCAGTACTTC. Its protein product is CSVVDRNSYEQYF.

CDR3 sequence: CASSLQGAPYEQYF. The CDR3 coding sequence is TGTGCCAGTAGTTTACAGGGGGCCCCCTACGAGCAGTACTTC. The chain employs TRBV19 and TRBJ2-7; 9 nucleotides agree with TRBD1. There are 14 residues in the CDR3. The germline CDR1 and CDR2 sequences are LNHDA and SQIVND (reference sequence). V shed 5 bases and J 2 bases; nucleotides not matched to a gene: 4.

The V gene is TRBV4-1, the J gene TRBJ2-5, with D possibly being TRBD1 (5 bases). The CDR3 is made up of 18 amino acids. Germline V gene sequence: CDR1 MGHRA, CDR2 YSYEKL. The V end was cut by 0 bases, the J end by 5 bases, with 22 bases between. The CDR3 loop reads CASSQDQGASALRETQYF. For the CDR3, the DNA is TGCGCCAGCAGCCAAGACCAAGGGGCTAGTGCTTTGAGGGAGACCCAGTACTTC.

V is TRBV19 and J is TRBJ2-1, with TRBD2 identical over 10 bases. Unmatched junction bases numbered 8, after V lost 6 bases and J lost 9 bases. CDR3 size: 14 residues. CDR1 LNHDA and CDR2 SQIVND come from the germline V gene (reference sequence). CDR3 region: CASSPSGRASEQFF. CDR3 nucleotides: TGTGCCAGTAGCCCAAGCGGGAGGGCCTCTGAGCAGTTCTTC.

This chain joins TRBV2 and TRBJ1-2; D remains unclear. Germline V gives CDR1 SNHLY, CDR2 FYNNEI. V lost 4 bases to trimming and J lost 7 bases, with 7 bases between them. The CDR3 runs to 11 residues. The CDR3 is CASSVSLGYTF. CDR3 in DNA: TGTGCCAGCAGTGTTTCACTTGGCTACACCTTC.

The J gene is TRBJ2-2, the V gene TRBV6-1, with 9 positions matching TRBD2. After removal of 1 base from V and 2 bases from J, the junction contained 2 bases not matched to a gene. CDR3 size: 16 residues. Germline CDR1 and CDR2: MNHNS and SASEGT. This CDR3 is CASSEGAGGNTGELFF. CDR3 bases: TGTGCCAGCAGTGAAGGAGCGGGGGGAAACACCGGGGAGCTGTTTTTT.

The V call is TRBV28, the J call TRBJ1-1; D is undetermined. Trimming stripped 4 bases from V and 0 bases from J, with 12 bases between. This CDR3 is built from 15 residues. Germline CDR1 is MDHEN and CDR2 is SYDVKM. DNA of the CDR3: TGTGCCAGCAGTTCCCTAGGAGAACTGAACACTGAAGCTTTCTTT. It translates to CASSSLGELNTEAFF.

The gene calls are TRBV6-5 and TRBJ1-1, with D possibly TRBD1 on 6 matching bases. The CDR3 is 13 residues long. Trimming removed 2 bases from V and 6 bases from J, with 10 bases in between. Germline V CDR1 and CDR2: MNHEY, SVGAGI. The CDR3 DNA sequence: TGTGCCAGCAGTTACCGGGGGGCTCCTGAAGCTTTCTTT. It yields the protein CASSYRGAPEAFF.

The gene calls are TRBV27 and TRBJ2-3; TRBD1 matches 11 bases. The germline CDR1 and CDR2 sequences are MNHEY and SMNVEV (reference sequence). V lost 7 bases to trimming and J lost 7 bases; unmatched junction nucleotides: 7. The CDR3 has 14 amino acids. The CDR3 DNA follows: TGTGCCAGCACCCCGGGGACAGGGGGGAATACGCAGTATTTT. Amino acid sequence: CASTPGTGGNTQYF.